The next 7 T cell receptor beta chains were all read from a single sample in a study of blood T cell repertoires in COVID-19. The assay was immunoSEQ multiplex PCR, and TCRdb's table has in-frame clones only and misses some. Counted here are 250,000 to 300,000 clones, more than 70% occurring once; the ten biggest clones make up 2% to 2.5%. The sequencing sample was made of PBMCs or T cells enriched from blood (not recorded which). These receptors came from a woman aged 55-70 years in a cohort exposed to, infected with or recovered from COVID-19 (not recorded which).

The rearrangement joins TRBV6-5 to TRBJ2-1, with 7 bases matching TRBD1. Germline V CDR1 and CDR2: MNHEY, SVGAGI. This CDR3 is built from 15 residues. Unmatched junction bases numbered 8, after V lost 8 bases and J lost 1 base. CDR3 bases: TGTGCCAGCTGTATAGACAGGGCGTCCTACAATGAGCAGTTCTTC. It specifies CASCIDRASYNEQFF.

The rearrangement joins TRBV7-8 to TRBJ1-1; TRBD1 might be the D (5 bases). CDR3 length: 15 amino acids. Germline V gene lookup returns CDR1 SGHVS and CDR2 FQNEAQ. Deletions cut 5 bases from V and 3 bases from J, with 16 bases between. The CDR3 sequence is CASSPPGGADTEAFF. CDR3 bases: TGTGCCAGCAGCCCGCCGGGAGGGGCCGACACTGAAGCTTTCTTT. Looking up the rest from reference TRBV7-8 and TRBJ1-1 gives the full variable domain: GAGVSQSPRYKVAKRGQDVALRCDPISGHVSLFWYQQALGQGPEFLTYFQNEAQLDKSGLPSDRFFAERPEGSVSTLKIQRTQQEDSAVYLCASSPPGGADTEAFFGQGTRLTVV.

This chain uses TRBV5-1 with TRBJ1-5; weak D call: TRBD1 (6 bases). The CDR3 extends over 15 amino acids. Trimming cost V 4 bases and J 0 bases, with 11 bases left between them. Germline CDR1 SGHRS, CDR2 YFSETQ. CDR3 loop: CASSRYRDSNQPQHF. The CDR3 DNA is TGCGCCAGCAGCCGCTACAGGGATAGCAATCAGCCCCAGCATTTT. Full variable domain (rest looked up from reference TRBV5-1 and TRBJ1-5): KAGVTQTPRYLIKTRGQQVTLSCSPISGHRSVSWYQQTPGQGLQFLFEYFSETQRNKGNFPGRFSGRQFSNSRSEMNVSTLELGDSALYLCASSRYRDSNQPQHFGDGTRLSIL.

The chain recombines TRBV5-1 with TRBJ1-1; D unresolved. The germline CDR1 and CDR2 sequences are SGHRS and YFSETQ. V lost 0 bases to trimming and J lost 1 base, with 10 bases between them. The CDR3 runs 15 residues. The CDR3, as DNA: TGCGCCAGCAGCTTGGTTGTGACGGGGAACACTGAAGCTTTCTTT. Encoded protein: CASSLVVTGNTEAFF.

This clone was detected only once. This chain joins TRBV27 and TRBJ2-5; 7 bases agree with TRBD1. Trimming took 6 bases from V and 2 from J; bases not matched to a gene: 9. There are 15 residues in the CDR3. The V gene's germline CDR1 is MNHEY and CDR2 SMNVEV (reference sequence). This CDR3 is CASRRTGISQETQYF. The CDR3 region has the DNA TGTGCCAGCAGGCGGACAGGCATAAGTCAAGAGACCCAGTACTTC.

The rearrangement joins TRBV15 to TRBJ2-2; a possible D gene is TRBD1 (5 bases). The CDR3 contains 15 residues. V was shortened by 3 bases and J by 7 bases, with 15 bases between the two germline ends. The germline CDR1 and CDR2 sequences are LNHNV and YYDKDF (reference sequence). In DNA, the CDR3 is TGTGCCACCAGCAGTCCGAGGCAGGGCCACGGGGAGCTGTTTTTT. It specifies CATSSPRQGHGELFF.

The CDR3 sequence: CASSLAMGANYGYTF. In nucleotides, the CDR3 is TGTGCCAGCAGCTTGGCCATGGGAGCTAACTATGGCTACACCTTC. The gene calls are TRBV5-4 and TRBJ1-2; D gene uncertain. The V end was cut by 0 bases, the J end by 0 bases, with 9 bases between. Germline-derived CDR1 and CDR2 are SGHNT and YYREEE (reference sequence). CDR3 length: 15 residues.